This T cell receptor (beta chain) was captured by sequencing in a study of blood T cells in healthy people across ages. Germline CDR1 reads MNHEY; CDR2 reads SMNVEV (reference sequence). The ends were cut back, 11 bases at V and 15 bases at J, with 23 bases in the middle. The CDR3 totals 12 residues. Isolation recovered at least 6.5 million PBMCs from every sample. The sample holds many counts of this clonotype. Its antigen remains unidentified. A second PCR, run for about 7 to 12 cycles, used a sample-barcoded 5' primer plus a J-beta primer mix. Each cDNA molecule received a tag from a template-switch adaptor that had 12 random nucleotides. Each CDR3 protein gets one entry after TCRdb re-called the 5' RACE reads with MiXCR. The profile shows about 1.7 million distinct CDR3 sequences, roughly 28% of them singletons. Broader study findings: Unsorted PBMCs prevented conclusive naive versus antigen-experienced comparison. Naive T cell percentage showed a strong correlation with the diversity of TCR beta.

The chain has TRBV27 and TRBJ2-1; TRBD2 might be the D (5 bases). Sequencing was performed on blood. The origin of this receptor is a woman younger than 45 in good health. The CDR3 loop reads CAVGRTGLDGFF. The CDR3 nucleotides read TGTGCCGTTGGGCGCACGGGGTTGGATGGGTTCTTC.